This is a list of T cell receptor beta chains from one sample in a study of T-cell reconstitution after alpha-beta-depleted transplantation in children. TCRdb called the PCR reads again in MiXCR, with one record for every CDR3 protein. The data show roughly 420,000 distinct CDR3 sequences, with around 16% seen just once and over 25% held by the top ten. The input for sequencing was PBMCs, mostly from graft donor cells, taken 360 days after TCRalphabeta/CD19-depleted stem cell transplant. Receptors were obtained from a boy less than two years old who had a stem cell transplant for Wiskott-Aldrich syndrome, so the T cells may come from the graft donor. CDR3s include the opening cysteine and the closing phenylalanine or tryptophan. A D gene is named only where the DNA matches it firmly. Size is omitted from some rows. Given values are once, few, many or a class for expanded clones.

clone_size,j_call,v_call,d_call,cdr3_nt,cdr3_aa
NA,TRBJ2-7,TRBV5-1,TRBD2,TGCGCCAGCAGCTTGGGCCTAGCGGGAGCGGGGGTCTACGAGCAGTACTTC,CASSLGLAGAGVYEQYF
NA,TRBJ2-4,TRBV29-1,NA,TGCAGCGTTGCCGGGAGAACAGCCAAAAACATTCAGTACTTC,CSVAGRTAKNIQYF
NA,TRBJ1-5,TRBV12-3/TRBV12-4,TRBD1,TGTGCCAGCAGTTTTCTTGACAGGGATTTTAGACCCCAGCATTTT,CASSFLDRDFRPQHF
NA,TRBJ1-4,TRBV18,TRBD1,TGTGCCAGCTCATCACGCCGGGACAGGGGTTTACTGTTTTTT,CASSSRRDRGLLFF
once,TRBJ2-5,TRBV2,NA,TGTGCCAGCAGTGACGGTGGGGTGCAGTACTTC,CASSDGGVQYF
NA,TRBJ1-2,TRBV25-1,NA,TGTGCCAGCAGTGAATACGGGACATACTATGGCTACACCTTC,CASSEYGTYYGYTF
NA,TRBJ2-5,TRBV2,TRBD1,TGTGCCAGCAATTGGGCCAGGGGGCGCCGCCAAGAGACCCAGTACTTC,CASNWARGRRQETQYF
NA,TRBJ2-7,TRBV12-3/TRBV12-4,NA,TGTGCCAGCAGTCCCCGGTCTCCGGCGGCCTACGAGCAGTACTTC,CASSPRSPAAYEQYF
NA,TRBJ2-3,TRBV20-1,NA,TGCAGTGCTGGGGGTCTGGGAAGGGGCACAGATACGCAGTATTTT,CSAGGLGRGTDTQYF
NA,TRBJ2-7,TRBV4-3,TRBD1,TGCGCCAGCAGCCTAGGACAGGGTTCACTCGAGCAGTACTTC,CASSLGQGSLEQYF
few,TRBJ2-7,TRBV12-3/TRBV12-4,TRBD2,TGTGCCAGCAGCTTGGGACTAGCGGGAGGCCCCTCCTACGAGCAGTACTTC,CASSLGLAGGPSYEQYF
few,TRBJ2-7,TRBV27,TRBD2,TGTGCCAGCAGTTTAGGTGCTAGCGGGTACGGCGAGCAGTACTTC,CASSLGASGYGEQYF
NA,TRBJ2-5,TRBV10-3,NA,TGTGCCATCAGATCCGACAGGGAGGCAGAGACCCAGTACTTC,CAIRSDREAETQYF
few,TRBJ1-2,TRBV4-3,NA,TGCGCCAGCAGCCAAGATTGGGGATTCGACAGGTTCTTTAACTATGGCTACACCTTC,CASSQDWGFDRFFNYGYTF
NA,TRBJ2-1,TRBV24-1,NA,TGTGCCACCAGTGGTCCCCTACCGGGAACTGAGCAGTTCTTC,CATSGPLPGTEQFF
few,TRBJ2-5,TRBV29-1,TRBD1,TGCAGCGTTGACAGGGGGCTGAGGGAGACCCAGTACTTC,CSVDRGLRETQYF
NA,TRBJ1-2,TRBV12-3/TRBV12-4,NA,TGTGCCAGCAGTTTCACCTACAGGGTCCGGGGCTACACCTTC,CASSFTYRVRGYTF
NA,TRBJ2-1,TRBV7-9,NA,TGTGCCAGCAGCTTAGTCCTACTAGCTACCCACTACAATGAGCAGTTCTTC,CASSLVLLATHYNEQFF
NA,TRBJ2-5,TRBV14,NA,TGTGCCAGCAGCCAAGATAGGAAGACCCAGTACTTC,CASSQDRKTQYF
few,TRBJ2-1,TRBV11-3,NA,TGTGCCAGCAGCTTAATGGGACACAATGAGCAGTTCTTC,CASSLMGHNEQFF
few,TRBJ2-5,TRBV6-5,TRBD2,TGTGCCAGCAGTTACGACCCTAGCGGGGGGGAGACCCAGTACTTC,CASSYDPSGGETQYF
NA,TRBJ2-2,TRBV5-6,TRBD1,TGTGCCAGCAGCTTGGCCCGGACAGGACTGAACACCGGGGAGCTGTTTTTT,CASSLARTGLNTGELFF
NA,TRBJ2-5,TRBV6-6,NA,TGTGCCAGCAGGCTAGCTGGCGTTGAGACCCAGTACTTC,CASRLAGVETQYF
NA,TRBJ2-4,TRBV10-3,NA,TGTGCCATCAGTGAGTCGCGGGTACTAGCCAAAAACATTCAGTACTTC,CAISESRVLAKNIQYF
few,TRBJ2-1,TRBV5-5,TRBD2,TGTGCCAGCAGCTTGGGGGAGGGTGAGCAGTTCTTC,CASSLGEGEQFF
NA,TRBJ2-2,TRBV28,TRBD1,TGTGCCAGCAGTCCAAAGACAGGGGAGCGGAGCAGGACCGGGGAGCTGTTTTTT,CASSPKTGERSRTGELFF
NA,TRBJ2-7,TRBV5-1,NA,TGCGCCAGCAGCTTGGTAGATGGGCCACGGGGGACCTACGAGCAGTACTTC,CASSLVDGPRGTYEQYF
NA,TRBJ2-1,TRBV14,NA,TGTGCCAGCAGCCGAAGGGGTGGTAGAAGCTCCTACAATGAGCAGTTCTTC,CASSRRGGRSSYNEQFF
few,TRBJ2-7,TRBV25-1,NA,TGTGCCAGCAGTGAATTTGCCAGGGACTACGAGCAGTACTTC,CASSEFARDYEQYF
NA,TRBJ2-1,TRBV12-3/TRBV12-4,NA,TGTGCCAGCAGTTTTTTGACTCCGCGGGTGCAGTTCTTC,CASSFLTPRVQFF
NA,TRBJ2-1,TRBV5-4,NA,TGTGCCAGCAGTTTACGAAGGGGGGAGTGGGGCCTCTACAATGAGCAGTTCTTC,CASSLRRGEWGLYNEQFF
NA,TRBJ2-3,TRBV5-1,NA,TGCGCCAGGAGCTTGGCCGAGGCCACAGATACGCAGTATTTT,CARSLAEATDTQYF
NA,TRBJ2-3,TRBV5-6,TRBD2,TGTGCCAGCAGCTTGGGACTAGCGCGATATAAAGATACGCAGTATTTT,CASSLGLARYKDTQYF
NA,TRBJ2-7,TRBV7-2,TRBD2,TGTGCCAGCAGCTTAGGACCCCTCCGCGGGAGGGTCTACGAGCAGTACTTC,CASSLGPLRGRVYEQYF
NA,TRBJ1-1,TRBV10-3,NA,TGTGCCATCAGTCTGACAGGAGTGAACACTGAAGCTTTCTTT,CAISLTGVNTEAFF
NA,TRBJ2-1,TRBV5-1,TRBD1,TGCGCCAGCAGCCTGGACAGGACCCTATACAATGAGCAGTTCTTC,CASSLDRTLYNEQFF
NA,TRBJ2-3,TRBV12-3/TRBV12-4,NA,TGTGCCAGCAGTTTAGGGGTAGGATTCACAGATACGCAGTATTTT,CASSLGVGFTDTQYF
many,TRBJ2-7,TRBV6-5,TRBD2,TGTGCCAGCAGTTACAGCGGGGCCCACGAGCAGTACTTC,CASSYSGAHEQYF
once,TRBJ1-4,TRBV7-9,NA,TGTGCCAGCAGCCTTACGACGGGGAATGAAAAACTGTTTTTT,CASSLTTGNEKLFF
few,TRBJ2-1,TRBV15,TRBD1,TGTGCCACCAGCATTGACAGGGTTCGGTACAATGAGCAGTTCTTC,CATSIDRVRYNEQFF
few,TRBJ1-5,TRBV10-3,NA,TGTGCCATCAGTGAGCGTAGCAATCAGCCCCAGCATTTT,CAISERSNQPQHF
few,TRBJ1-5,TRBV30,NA,TGTGCCCTCGGGACGGATAGCAATCAGCCCCAGCATTTT,CALGTDSNQPQHF
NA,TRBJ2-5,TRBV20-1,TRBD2,TGCAGTGCTAAACGGCGGGGGGCCCTCCAAGAGACCCAGTACTTC,CSAKRRGALQETQYF
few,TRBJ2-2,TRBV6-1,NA,TGTGCCAGCAGAGCTTCATCCCGGTCGGGGGAGCTGTTTTTT,CASRASSRSGELFF
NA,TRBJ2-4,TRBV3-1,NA,TGTGCCAGCAGCCCCCGGTGGGGTCACCGAGTAGCCAAAAACATTCAGTACTTC,CASSPRWGHRVAKNIQYF
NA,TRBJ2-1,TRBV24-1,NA,TGTGCCACCAGTGATTTCGCGGGAAATGAGCAGTTCTTC,CATSDFAGNEQFF
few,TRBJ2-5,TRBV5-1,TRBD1,TGCGCCAGCAGCCCAAAGACAGGGTTGGAGACCCAGTACTTC,CASSPKTGLETQYF
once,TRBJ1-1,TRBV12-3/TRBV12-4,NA,TGTGCCAGCAGTTCTCAGGGTCCGAACACTGAAGCTTTCTTT,CASSSQGPNTEAFF
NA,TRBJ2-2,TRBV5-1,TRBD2,TGCGCCAGCAGCTTGGGACTAGCCAGCACCGGGGAGCTGTTTTTT,CASSLGLASTGELFF
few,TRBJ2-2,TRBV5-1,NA,TGCGCCAGCAGCTTGGACCTACAGGGCCCCGGGGAGCTGTTTTTT,CASSLDLQGPGELFF
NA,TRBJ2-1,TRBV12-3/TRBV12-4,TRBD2,TGTGCCAGCAGTCCCAACCCCCCTAGCGGGGGGGCCCATTATGAGCAGTTCTTC,CASSPNPPSGGAHYEQFF
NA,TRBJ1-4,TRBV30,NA,TGTGCCTGGAGTTCGCGAGAAAAACTGTTTTTT,CAWSSREKLFF
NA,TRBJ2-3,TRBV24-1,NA,TGTGCCACCAGTGATCTTTCTGTGGCGGGCACAGATACGCAGTATTTT,CATSDLSVAGTDTQYF